This T cell receptor beta chain was documented in a study of blood T cell repertoires in COVID-19. The overall study: The United States, Italy and Spain provided the acute and convalescent COVID-19 samples.

The data were produced by immunoSEQ multiplex PCR, yet TCRdb's version contains in-frame clones alone and is incomplete. The data hold approximately 260,000 clones, with around 90% observed a single time. Sequences were obtained from PBMCs or T cells enriched from blood (not recorded which). The receptor comes from a woman between 18 and 29 years old who had recovered from COVID-19.

The CDR3 loop reads CATSGFWGSGHPSSTDTQYF. CDR3 in DNA: TGTGCCACCAGCGGGTTTTGGGGAAGCGGGCACCCTTCTAGCACAGATACGCAGTATTTT. V gene TRBV15 combines with J gene TRBJ2-3; TRBD2 is a possible D gene (6 bases). This CDR3 comprises 20 residues. Germline CDR1 and CDR2: LNHNV and YYDKDF (reference sequence). Between the trimmed V and J ends, which lost 5 bases and 0 bases, there was a span of 27 bases.